The 2 T cell receptor beta chains below were found in one sample sequenced in a study of blood T cells in healthy people across ages. Combining a sample-barcoded 5' primer with a J-beta primer mix, a second PCR ran for about 7 to 11 cycles. TCRdb reprocessed the 5' RACE reads via MiXCR and lists one record per CDR3 protein. The sample yields 650,000 to 700,000 distinct CDR3 sequences, about 51% seen once. The sample consisted of blood. Receptors were obtained from a woman older than 75 in good health.

This rearrangement joins TRBV10-3 to TRBJ1-5; unclear D gene. The CDR3 contains 13 residues. V lost 6 bases to trimming and J lost 3 bases, with 9 bases between them. The germline gives CDR1 ENHRY, CDR2 SYGVKD. The CDR3, as DNA: TGTGCCATCAGGTCGGACCTCAATCAGCCCCAGCATTTT. Translated, it gives CAIRSDLNQPQHF.

This clonotype turned up a few times. V usage is TRBV5-1 and J usage is TRBJ2-1; the D gene is possibly TRBD2 (5 bases). V dropped 4 bases and J dropped 8 bases, with 16 bases sitting between them. There are 14 residues in the CDR3. CDR1 and CDR2 (germline): SGHRS, YFSETQ. CDR3: CASSNPRGGDEQFF. CDR3 sequence (DNA): TGCGCCAGCAGCAACCCCCGGGGTGGCGATGAGCAGTTCTTC.